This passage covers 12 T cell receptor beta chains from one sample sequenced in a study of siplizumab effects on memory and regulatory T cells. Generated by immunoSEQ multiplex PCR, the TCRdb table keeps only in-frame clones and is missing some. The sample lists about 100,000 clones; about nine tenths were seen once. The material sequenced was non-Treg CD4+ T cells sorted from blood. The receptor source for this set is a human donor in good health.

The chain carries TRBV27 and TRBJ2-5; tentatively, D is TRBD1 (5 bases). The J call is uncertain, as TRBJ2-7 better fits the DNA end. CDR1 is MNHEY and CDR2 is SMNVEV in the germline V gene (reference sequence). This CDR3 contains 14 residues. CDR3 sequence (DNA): TGTGCCAGCAGTTGGCACAGGAGCTCCTACGAGCAGTACTTC. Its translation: CASSWHRSSYEQYF.

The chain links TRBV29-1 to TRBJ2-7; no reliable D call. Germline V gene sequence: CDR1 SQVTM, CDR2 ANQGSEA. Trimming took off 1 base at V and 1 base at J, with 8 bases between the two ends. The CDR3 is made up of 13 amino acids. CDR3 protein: CSVEAPTSYEQYF. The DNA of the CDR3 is TGCAGCGTTGAAGCCCCTACATCCTACGAGCAGTACTTC.

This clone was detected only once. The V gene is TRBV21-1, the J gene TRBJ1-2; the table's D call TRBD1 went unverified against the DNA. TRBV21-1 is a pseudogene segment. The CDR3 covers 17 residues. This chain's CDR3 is CASSKDGCRDRAYGYTF. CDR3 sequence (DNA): TGTGCCAGCAGCAAAGATGGGTGTAGGGACAGGGCATATGGCTACACCTTC.

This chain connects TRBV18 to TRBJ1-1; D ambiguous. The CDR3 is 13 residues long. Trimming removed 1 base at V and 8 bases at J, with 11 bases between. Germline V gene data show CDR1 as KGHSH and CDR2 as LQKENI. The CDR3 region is CASSPRQLLEAFF. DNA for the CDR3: TGTGCCAGCTCACCACGACAACTCCTAGAAGCTTTCTTT. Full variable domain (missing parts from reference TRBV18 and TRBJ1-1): NAGVMQNPRHLVRRRGQEARLRCSPMKGHSHVYWYRQLPEEGLKFMVYLQKENIIDESGMPKERFSAEFPKEGPSILRIQQVVRGDSAAYFCASSPRQLLEAFFGQGTRLTVV.

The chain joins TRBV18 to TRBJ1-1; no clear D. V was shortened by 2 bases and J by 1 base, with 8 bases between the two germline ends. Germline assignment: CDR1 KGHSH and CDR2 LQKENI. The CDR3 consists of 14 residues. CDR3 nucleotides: TGTGCCAGCTCACCAAATCTCGCGAACACTGAAGCTTTCTTT. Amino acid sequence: CASSPNLANTEAFF.

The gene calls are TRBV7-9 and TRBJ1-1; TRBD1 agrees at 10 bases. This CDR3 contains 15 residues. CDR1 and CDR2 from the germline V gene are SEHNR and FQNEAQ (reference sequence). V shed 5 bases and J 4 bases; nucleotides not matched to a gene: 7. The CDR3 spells CASSGQTGGVTEAFF. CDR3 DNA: TGTGCCAGCAGCGGGCAGACAGGGGGCGTCACTGAAGCTTTCTTT.

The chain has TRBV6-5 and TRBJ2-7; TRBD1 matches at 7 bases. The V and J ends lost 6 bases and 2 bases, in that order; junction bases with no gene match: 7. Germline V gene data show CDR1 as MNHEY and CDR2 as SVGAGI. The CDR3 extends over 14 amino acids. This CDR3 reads CASRRQGSPYEQYF. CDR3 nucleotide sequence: TGTGCCAGCAGAAGACAGGGAAGCCCCTACGAGCAGTACTTC.

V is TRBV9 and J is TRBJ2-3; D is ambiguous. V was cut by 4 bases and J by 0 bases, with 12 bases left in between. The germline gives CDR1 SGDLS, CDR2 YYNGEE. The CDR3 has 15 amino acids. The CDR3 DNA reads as TGTGCCAGCAGCAAACGGTCTTTTAGCACAGATACGCAGTATTTT. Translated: CASSKRSFSTDTQYF.

Here the CDR3 reads CASSLDGSTNYGYTF. The CDR3 region has the DNA TGTGCCAGCAGCTTGGATGGCAGTACTAACTATGGCTACACCTTC. V and J are TRBV5-4 and TRBJ1-2, with D unresolved. Germline loops: CDR1 SGHNT, CDR2 YYREEE (reference sequence). CDR3 length equals 15 residues. V was trimmed by 0 bases and J by 0 bases, leaving 9 bases between them.

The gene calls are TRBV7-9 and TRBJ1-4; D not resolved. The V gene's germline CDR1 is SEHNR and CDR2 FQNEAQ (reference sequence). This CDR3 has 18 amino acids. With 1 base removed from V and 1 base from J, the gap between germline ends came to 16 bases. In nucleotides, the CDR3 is TGTGCCAGCAGCTTAGGGGCGGATCTCCGGGGAACTAATGAAAAACTGTTTTTT. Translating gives CASSLGADLRGTNEKLFF.

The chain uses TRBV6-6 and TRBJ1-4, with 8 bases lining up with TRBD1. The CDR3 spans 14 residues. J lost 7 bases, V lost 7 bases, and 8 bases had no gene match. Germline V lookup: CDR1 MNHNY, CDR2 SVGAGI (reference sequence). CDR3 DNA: TGTGCCAGCACCATGACAGGGGTGGGTGAAAAACTGTTTTTT. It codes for CASTMTGVGEKLFF.

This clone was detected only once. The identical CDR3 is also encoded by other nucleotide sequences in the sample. This CDR3 is CASSTFQWGAGGWEQYF. The CDR3, as DNA: TGTGCCAGCAGCACTTTCCAATGGGGTGCGGGGGGCTGGGAGCAGTACTTC. This chain links TRBV5-6 with TRBJ2-7; 8 bases are shared with TRBD2. CDR3 length: 17 amino acids. Germline loops: CDR1 SGHDT, CDR2 YYEEEE. V lost 4 bases, J lost 7 bases, and 19 bases stayed unmatched.